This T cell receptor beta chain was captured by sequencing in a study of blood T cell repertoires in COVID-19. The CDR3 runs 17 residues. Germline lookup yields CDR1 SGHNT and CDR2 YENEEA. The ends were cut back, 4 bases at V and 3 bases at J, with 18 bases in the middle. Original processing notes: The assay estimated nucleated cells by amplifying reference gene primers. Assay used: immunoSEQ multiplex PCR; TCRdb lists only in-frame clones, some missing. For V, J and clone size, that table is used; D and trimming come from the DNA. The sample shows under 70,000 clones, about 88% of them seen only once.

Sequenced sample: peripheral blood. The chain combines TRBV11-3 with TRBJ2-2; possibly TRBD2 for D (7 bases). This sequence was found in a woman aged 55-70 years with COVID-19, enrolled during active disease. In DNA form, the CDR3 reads TGTGCCAGCAGCTCTGGGGGGCGGGGGCGCGACACCGGGGAGCTGTTTTTT. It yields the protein CASSSGGRGRDTGELFF.